Listed below are T cell receptor beta chains from one sample, sequenced in a study of blood T cell repertoires in COVID-19. Profiled with immunoSEQ multiplex PCR; TCRdb holds only in-frame clones, not every one. This table holds roughly 120,000 clones, 70% to 85% found once. The sample taken for sequencing was peripheral blood. These receptors all come from a man aged 65 to 79 with active or convalescent COVID-19. Both conserved end residues are part of each CDR3. The order of the fields is clone size, D gene, V gene, J gene, CDR3 protein, CDR3 DNA. A D gene is named only where the DNA matches it firmly. Not every row has a clone size; where given, it reads once, few, many or a size class.

clone_size: -
d_call: -
v_call: TRBV28
j_call: TRBJ2-2
cdr3_aa: CASSFEAGGELFF
cdr3_nt: TGTGCCAGCAGTTTTGAAGCGGGCGGGGAGCTGTTTTTT

clone_size: -
d_call: -
v_call: TRBV11-3
j_call: TRBJ2-5
cdr3_aa: CASSSSRQETQYF
cdr3_nt: TGTGCCAGCAGCTCCTCGCGTCAAGAGACCCAGTACTTC

clone_size: many
d_call: TRBD2
v_call: TRBV27
j_call: TRBJ2-7
cdr3_aa: CASGRGYEQYF
cdr3_nt: TGTGCCAGCGGGAGGGGTTACGAGCAGTACTTC

clone_size: -
d_call: -
v_call: TRBV11-1
j_call: TRBJ1-1
cdr3_aa: CASSLSSQGRGEAFF
cdr3_nt: TGTGCCAGCAGCCTCTCCTCTCAGGGCAGGGGCGAAGCTTTCTTT

clone_size: once
d_call: TRBD2
v_call: TRBV18
j_call: TRBJ2-6
cdr3_aa: CASSPPLAGHSGANVLTF
cdr3_nt: TGTGCCAGCTCACCACCACTAGCGGGTCACTCTGGGGCCAACGTCCTGACTTTC

clone_size: -
d_call: -
v_call: TRBV6-6
j_call: TRBJ1-5
cdr3_aa: CASSPGGYNQPQHF
cdr3_nt: TGTGCCAGCAGCCCCGGCGGATACAATCAGCCCCAGCATTTT

clone_size: -
d_call: TRBD2
v_call: TRBV5-1
j_call: TRBJ2-2
cdr3_aa: CASSYGLAGPTGELFF
cdr3_nt: TGCGCCAGCAGCTACGGACTAGCGGGGCCCACCGGGGAGCTGTTTTTT

clone_size: -
d_call: -
v_call: TRBV29-1
j_call: TRBJ1-2
cdr3_aa: CSEDRGRAGYTF
cdr3_nt: TGCAGCGAGGACAGAGGGAGGGCTGGCTACACCTTC

clone_size: -
d_call: TRBD2
v_call: TRBV29-1
j_call: TRBJ2-1
cdr3_aa: CSVEQYIGTSGSYEQFF
cdr3_nt: TGCAGCGTTGAGCAATATATCGGGACTAGCGGGAGTTACGAGCAGTTCTTC

clone_size: once
d_call: -
v_call: TRBV11-2
j_call: TRBJ2-1
cdr3_aa: CASSPSGTKQFF
cdr3_nt: TGTGCCAGCAGCCCTTCCGGGACAAAGCAGTTCTTC

clone_size: -
d_call: -
v_call: TRBV6-4
j_call: TRBJ1-1
cdr3_aa: CASSVEGNTEAFF
cdr3_nt: TGTGCCAGCAGTGTCGAGGGGAACACTGAAGCTTTCTTT

clone_size: -
d_call: -
v_call: TRBV7-6
j_call: TRBJ1-2
cdr3_aa: CASSLASGEGGYTF
cdr3_nt: TGTGCCAGCAGCTTAGCATCAGGGGAGGGGGGCTACACCTTC

clone_size: -
d_call: -
v_call: TRBV5-5
j_call: TRBJ1-2
cdr3_aa: CASSPSRAGYGYTF
cdr3_nt: TGTGCCAGCAGCCCATCCCGTGCAGGCTATGGCTACACCTTC

clone_size: few
d_call: -
v_call: TRBV7-8
j_call: TRBJ2-7
cdr3_aa: CASSSPGVLWQYF
cdr3_nt: TGTGCCAGCAGCTCGCCAGGGGTTCTCTGGCAGTACTTC

clone_size: -
d_call: TRBD1
v_call: TRBV6-5
j_call: TRBJ2-5
cdr3_aa: CASIRDRGTETQYF
cdr3_nt: TGTGCCAGCATTCGCGACAGGGGGACTGAGACCCAGTACTTC

clone_size: -
d_call: TRBD1
v_call: TRBV24-1
j_call: TRBJ2-5
cdr3_aa: CATSDSTGFKTQYF
cdr3_nt: TGTGCCACCAGTGATTCGACAGGGTTCAAGACCCAGTACTTC

clone_size: -
d_call: -
v_call: TRBV11-1
j_call: TRBJ2-7
cdr3_aa: CASSLMGGSSYEQYF
cdr3_nt: TGTGCCAGCAGCCTCATGGGGGGTAGCTCCTACGAGCAGTACTTC

clone_size: -
d_call: TRBD2
v_call: TRBV7-2
j_call: TRBJ2-5
cdr3_aa: CASSPSGGAGETQYF
cdr3_nt: TGTGCCAGCAGCCCTAGCGGGGGGGCAGGGGAGACCCAGTACTTC

clone_size: -
d_call: TRBD1
v_call: TRBV9
j_call: TRBJ2-1
cdr3_aa: CASSSWDRSSYNEQFF
cdr3_nt: TGTGCCAGCAGCTCCTGGGACAGGAGCTCCTACAATGAGCAGTTCTTC

clone_size: -
d_call: TRBD1
v_call: TRBV30
j_call: TRBJ1-1
cdr3_aa: CAWDRGRDTEAFF
cdr3_nt: TGTGCCTGGGACAGGGGGCGAGACACTGAAGCTTTCTTT

clone_size: -
d_call: TRBD1
v_call: TRBV7-8
j_call: TRBJ1-1
cdr3_aa: CASSWAGGTENTEAFF
cdr3_nt: TGTGCCAGCAGTTGGGCTGGGGGGACAGAGAACACTGAAGCTTTCTTT

clone_size: -
d_call: -
v_call: TRBV27
j_call: TRBJ1-2
cdr3_aa: CASSLIGQNYGYTF
cdr3_nt: TGTGCCAGCAGTTTAATTGGACAGAACTATGGCTACACCTTC

clone_size: few
d_call: -
v_call: TRBV4-3
j_call: TRBJ1-4
cdr3_aa: CASSPATNEKLFF
cdr3_nt: TGCGCCAGCAGCCCCGCAACTAATGAAAAACTGTTTTTT

clone_size: -
d_call: -
v_call: TRBV29-1
j_call: TRBJ1-1
cdr3_aa: CSVDRRSGTEAFF
cdr3_nt: TGCAGCGTTGATCGGAGGTCGGGCACTGAAGCTTTCTTT

clone_size: once
d_call: TRBD2
v_call: TRBV10-2
j_call: TRBJ2-3
cdr3_aa: CASSGGTSGTDTQYF
cdr3_nt: TGCGCCAGCAGTGGCGGGACTAGCGGCACAGATACGCAGTATTTT

clone_size: few
d_call: -
v_call: TRBV2
j_call: TRBJ1-1
cdr3_aa: CASSPRGEAFF
cdr3_nt: TGTGCCAGCAGTCCCAGGGGTGAAGCTTTCTTT

clone_size: -
d_call: -
v_call: TRBV7-9
j_call: TRBJ2-3
cdr3_aa: CASSLEGSTDTQYF
cdr3_nt: TGTGCCAGCAGCTTAGAGGGGTCCACAGATACGCAGTATTTT

clone_size: -
d_call: TRBD2
v_call: TRBV5-1
j_call: TRBJ2-1
cdr3_aa: CASSPIAGAFHEQFF
cdr3_nt: TGCGCCAGCAGCCCCATAGCGGGGGCCTTCCATGAGCAGTTCTTC

clone_size: -
d_call: -
v_call: TRBV7-3
j_call: TRBJ1-1
cdr3_aa: CASSLVPDTEAFF
cdr3_nt: TGTGCCAGCAGCTTAGTACCGGACACTGAAGCTTTCTTT

clone_size: -
d_call: TRBD1
v_call: TRBV2
j_call: TRBJ1-2
cdr3_aa: CASSATGIDDGYTF
cdr3_nt: TGTGCCAGCAGCGCGACAGGGATTGACGATGGCTACACCTTC

clone_size: -
d_call: -
v_call: TRBV7-9
j_call: TRBJ2-3
cdr3_aa: CASSLGTSTDTQYF
cdr3_nt: TGTGCCAGCAGCCTCGGGACTAGCACAGATACGCAGTATTTT